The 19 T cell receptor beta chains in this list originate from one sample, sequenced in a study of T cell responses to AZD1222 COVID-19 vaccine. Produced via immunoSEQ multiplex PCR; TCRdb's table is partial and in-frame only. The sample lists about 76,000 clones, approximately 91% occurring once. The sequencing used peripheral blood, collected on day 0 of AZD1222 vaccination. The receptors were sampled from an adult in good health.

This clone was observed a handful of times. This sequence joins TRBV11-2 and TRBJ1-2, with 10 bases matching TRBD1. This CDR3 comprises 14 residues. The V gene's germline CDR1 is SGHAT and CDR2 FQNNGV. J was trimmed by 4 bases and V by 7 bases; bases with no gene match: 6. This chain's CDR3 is CASNPGQGSYGYTF. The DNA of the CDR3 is TGTGCCAGCAACCCGGGACAGGGGAGCTATGGCTACACCTTC.

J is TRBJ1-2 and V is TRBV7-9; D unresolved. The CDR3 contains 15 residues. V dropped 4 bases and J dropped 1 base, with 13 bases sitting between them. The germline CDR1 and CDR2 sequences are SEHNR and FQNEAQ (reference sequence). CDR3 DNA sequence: TGTGCCAGCAGCTCGTACAGCGGGAGTAACTATGGCTACACCTTC. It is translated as CASSSYSGSNYGYTF.

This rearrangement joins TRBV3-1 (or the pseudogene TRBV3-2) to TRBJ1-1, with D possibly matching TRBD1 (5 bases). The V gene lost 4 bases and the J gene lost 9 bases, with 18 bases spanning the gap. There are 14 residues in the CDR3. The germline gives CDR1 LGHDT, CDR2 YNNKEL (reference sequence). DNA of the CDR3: TGTGCCAGCAGCCGGGACTTCGGACGATTTCAAGCTTTCTTT. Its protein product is CASSRDFGRFQAFF.

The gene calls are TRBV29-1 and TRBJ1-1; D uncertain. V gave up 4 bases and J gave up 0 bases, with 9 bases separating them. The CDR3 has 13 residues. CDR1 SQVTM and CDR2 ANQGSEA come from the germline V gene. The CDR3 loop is CSVVGAMNTEAFF. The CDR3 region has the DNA TGCAGCGTTGTTGGTGCCATGAACACTGAAGCTTTCTTT.

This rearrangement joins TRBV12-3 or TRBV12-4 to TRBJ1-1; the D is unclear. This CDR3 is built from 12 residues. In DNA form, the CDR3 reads TGTGCTACTGGACGCGTCGGTACTGAAGCTTTCTTT. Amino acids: CATGRVGTEAFF.

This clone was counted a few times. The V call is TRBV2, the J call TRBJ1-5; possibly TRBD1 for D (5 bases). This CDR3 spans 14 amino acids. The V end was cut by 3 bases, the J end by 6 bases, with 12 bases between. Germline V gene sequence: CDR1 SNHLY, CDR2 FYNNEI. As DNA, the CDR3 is TGTGCCAGCAGTGAGAACGCAGGGAGTCAGCCCCAGCATTTT. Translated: CASSENAGSQPQHF.

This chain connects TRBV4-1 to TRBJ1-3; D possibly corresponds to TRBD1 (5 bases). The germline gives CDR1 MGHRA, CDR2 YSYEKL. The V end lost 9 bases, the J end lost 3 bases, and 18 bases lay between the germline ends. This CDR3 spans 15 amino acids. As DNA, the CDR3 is TGCGCCAGTCAGAGGGACCAGGGTGGTGGAAACACCATATATTTT. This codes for CASQRDQGGGNTIYF.

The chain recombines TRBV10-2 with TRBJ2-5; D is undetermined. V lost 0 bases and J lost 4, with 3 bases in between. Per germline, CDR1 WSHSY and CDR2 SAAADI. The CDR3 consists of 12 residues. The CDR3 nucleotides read TGCGCCAGCAGTGAGTCGGGAGAGACCCAGTACTTC. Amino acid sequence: CASSESGETQYF.

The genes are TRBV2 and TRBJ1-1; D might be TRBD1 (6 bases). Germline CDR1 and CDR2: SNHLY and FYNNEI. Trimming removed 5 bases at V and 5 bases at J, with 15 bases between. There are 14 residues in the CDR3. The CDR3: CASSRFGGRTEAFF. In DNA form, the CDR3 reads TGTGCCAGCAGTAGATTTGGGGGGCGGACTGAAGCTTTCTTT.

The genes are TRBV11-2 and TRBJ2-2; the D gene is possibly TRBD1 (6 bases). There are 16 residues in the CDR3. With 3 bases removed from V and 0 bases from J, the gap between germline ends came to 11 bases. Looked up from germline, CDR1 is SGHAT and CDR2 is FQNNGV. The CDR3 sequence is CASSFQGQANTGELFF. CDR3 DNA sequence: TGTGCCAGCAGCTTCCAGGGACAAGCGAACACCGGGGAGCTGTTTTTT.

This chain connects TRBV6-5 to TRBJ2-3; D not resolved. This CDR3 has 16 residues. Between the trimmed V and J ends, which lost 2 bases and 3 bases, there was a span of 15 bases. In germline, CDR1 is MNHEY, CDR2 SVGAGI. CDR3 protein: CASSYKQVEWTDTQYF. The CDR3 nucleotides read TGTGCCAGCAGTTACAAACAAGTGGAGTGGACAGATACGCAGTATTTT.

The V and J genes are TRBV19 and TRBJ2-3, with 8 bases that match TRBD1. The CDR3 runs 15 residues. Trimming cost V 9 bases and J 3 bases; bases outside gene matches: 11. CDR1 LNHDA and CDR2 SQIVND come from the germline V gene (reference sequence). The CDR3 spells CASTPGQGVTDTQYF. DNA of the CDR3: TGTGCCAGCACCCCAGGACAGGGAGTAACAGATACGCAGTATTTT.

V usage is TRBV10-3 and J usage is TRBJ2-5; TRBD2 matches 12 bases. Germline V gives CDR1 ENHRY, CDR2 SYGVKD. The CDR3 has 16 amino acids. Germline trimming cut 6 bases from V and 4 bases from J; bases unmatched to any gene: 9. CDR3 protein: CAISPLAGGPPETQYF. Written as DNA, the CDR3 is TGTGCCATCAGCCCTCTAGCGGGGGGGCCTCCAGAGACCCAGTACTTC.

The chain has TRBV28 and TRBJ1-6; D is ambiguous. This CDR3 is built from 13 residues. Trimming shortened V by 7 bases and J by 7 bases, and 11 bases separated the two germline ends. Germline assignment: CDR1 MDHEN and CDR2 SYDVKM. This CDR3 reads CASTSHRNSPLHF. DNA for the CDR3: TGTGCCAGCACTAGTCACAGAAATTCACCCCTCCACTTT.

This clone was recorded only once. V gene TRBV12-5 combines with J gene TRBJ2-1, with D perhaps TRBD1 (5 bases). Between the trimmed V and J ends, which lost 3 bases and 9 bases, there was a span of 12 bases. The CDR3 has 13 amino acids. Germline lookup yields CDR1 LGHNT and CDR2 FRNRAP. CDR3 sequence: CASGFGGAGEQFF. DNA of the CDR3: TGTGCTAGTGGTTTTGGTGGGGCTGGTGAGCAGTTCTTC.

CDR3: CASSSRLGTSVTDTQYF. The CDR3 DNA follows: TGTGCCAGCAGCTCGCGCCTTGGGACTAGCGTCACAGATACGCAGTATTTT. The V call is TRBV7-2, the J call TRBJ2-3, with 10 positions matching TRBD2. The CDR3 is made up of 17 amino acids. From germline, CDR1 is SGHTA and CDR2 FQGNSA. V lost 4 bases, J lost 2 bases, and 9 bases stayed unmatched.

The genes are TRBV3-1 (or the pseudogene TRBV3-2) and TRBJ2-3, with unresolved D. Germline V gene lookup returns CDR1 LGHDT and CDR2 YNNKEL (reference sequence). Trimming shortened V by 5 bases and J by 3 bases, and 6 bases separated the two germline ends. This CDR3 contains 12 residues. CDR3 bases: TGTGCCAGCAGCTTCCGTACAGATACGCAGTATTTT. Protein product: CASSFRTDTQYF.

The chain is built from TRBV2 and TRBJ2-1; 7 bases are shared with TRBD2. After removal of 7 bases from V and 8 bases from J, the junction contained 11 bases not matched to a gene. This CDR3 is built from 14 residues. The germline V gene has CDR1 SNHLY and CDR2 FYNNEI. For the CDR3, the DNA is TGTGCCAGCACTTCCCTGGGGGGGTGGGATGAGCAGTTCTTC. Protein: CASTSLGGWDEQFF.

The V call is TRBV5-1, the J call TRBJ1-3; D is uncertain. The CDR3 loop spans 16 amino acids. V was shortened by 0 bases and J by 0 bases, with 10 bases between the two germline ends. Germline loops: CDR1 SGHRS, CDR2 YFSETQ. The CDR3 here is CASSLAPGSSGNTIYF. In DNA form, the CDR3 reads TGCGCCAGCAGCTTGGCTCCGGGTTCCTCTGGAAACACCATATATTTT. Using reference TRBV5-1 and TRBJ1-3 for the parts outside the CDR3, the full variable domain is KAGVTQTPRYLIKTRGQQVTLSCSPISGHRSVSWYQQTPGQGLQFLFEYFSETQRNKGNFPGRFSGRQFSNSRSEMNVSTLELGDSALYLCASSLAPGSSGNTIYFGEGSWLTVV.